This T cell receptor (beta chain) was recorded in a study of T cells in tumors after PD-1 blockade. Study overall: During anti-PD-1 treatment, some patients continued daily vismodegib 150 mg.

Template: tumor biopsy or peripheral blood genomic DNA, about 616-6,004 ng per sample. This clone has a single count. Clones were read by immunoSEQ multiplex PCR, and TCRdb kept only the in-frame ones, dropping some. The sample has around 45,000 clones, around four fifths seen once. The source is a human donor with advanced basal cell or squamous cell carcinoma (not recorded which). The source was PBMCs, collected before anti-PD-1 therapy.

This chain's CDR3 is CASSPDRAWPYEQYF. DNA for the CDR3: TGTGCCAGCAGCCCCGACAGGGCTTGGCCCTACGAGCAGTACTTC. V gene TRBV5-6 combines with J gene TRBJ2-7; 7 positions agree with TRBD1. The germline CDR1 and CDR2 sequences are SGHDT and YYEEEE. The CDR3 length is 15 residues. The junction had 9 bases not matched to a gene; V was cut back by 4 bases and J by 2 bases. The full variable domain, in which reference TRBV5-6 and TRBJ2-7 provide the parts outside the CDR3, is DAGVTQSPTHLIKTRGQQVTLRCSPKSGHDTVSWYQQALGQGPQFIFQYYEEEERQRGNFPDRFSGHQFPNYSSELNVNALLLGDSALYLCASSPDRAWPYEQYFGPGTRLTVT.